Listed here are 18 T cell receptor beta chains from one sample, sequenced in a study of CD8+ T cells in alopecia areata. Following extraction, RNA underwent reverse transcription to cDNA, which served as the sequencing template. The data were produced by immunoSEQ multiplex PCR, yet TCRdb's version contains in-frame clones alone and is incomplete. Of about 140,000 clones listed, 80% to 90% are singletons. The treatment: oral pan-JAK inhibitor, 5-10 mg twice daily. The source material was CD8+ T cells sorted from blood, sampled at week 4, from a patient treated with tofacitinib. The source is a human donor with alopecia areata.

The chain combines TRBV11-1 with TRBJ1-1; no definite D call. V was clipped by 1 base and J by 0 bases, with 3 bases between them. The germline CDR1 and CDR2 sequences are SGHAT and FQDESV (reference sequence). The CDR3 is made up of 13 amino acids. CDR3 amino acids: CASSLGMNTEAFF. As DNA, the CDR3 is TGTGCCAGCAGCTTAGGCATGAACACTGAAGCTTTCTTT.

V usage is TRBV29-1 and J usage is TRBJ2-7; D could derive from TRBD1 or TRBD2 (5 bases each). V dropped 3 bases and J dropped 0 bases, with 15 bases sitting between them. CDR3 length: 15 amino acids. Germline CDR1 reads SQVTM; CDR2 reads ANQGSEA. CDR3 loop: CSVDFRDLGSYEQYF. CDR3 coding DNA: TGCAGCGTTGATTTCCGGGACCTGGGCTCCTACGAGCAGTACTTC.

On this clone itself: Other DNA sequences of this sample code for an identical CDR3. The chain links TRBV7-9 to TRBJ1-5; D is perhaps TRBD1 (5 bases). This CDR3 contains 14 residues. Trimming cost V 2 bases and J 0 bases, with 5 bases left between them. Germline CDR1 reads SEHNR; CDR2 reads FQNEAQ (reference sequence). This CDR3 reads CASSLTGSNQPQHF. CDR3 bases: TGTGCCAGCAGCTTAACAGGTAGCAATCAGCCCCAGCATTTT.

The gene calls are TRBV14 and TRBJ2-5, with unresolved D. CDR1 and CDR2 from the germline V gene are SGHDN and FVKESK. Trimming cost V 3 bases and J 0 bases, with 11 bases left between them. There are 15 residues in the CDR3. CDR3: CASSQRTVYQETQYF. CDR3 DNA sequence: TGTGCCAGCAGCCAGAGAACGGTGTACCAAGAGACCCAGTACTTC.

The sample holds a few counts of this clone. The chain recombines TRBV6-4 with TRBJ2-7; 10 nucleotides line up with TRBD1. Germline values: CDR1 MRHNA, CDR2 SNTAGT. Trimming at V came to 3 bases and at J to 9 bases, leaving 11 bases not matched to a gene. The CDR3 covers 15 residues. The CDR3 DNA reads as TGTGCCAGCAGTGAGTCGGGACAGGGGCATCTTGGGCAGTACTTC. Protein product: CASSESGQGHLGQYF.

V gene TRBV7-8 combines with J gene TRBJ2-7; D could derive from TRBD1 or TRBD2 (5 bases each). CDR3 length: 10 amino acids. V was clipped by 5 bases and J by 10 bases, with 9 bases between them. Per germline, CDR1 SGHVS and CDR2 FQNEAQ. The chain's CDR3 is CASSEGPQYF. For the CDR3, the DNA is TGTGCCAGCAGCGAGGGGCCCCAGTACTTC. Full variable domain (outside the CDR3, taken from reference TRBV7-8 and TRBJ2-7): GAGVSQSPRYKVAKRGQDVALRCDPISGHVSLFWYQQALGQGPEFLTYFQNEAQLDKSGLPSDRFFAERPEGSVSTLKIQRTQQEDSAVYLCASSEGPQYFGPGTRLTVT.

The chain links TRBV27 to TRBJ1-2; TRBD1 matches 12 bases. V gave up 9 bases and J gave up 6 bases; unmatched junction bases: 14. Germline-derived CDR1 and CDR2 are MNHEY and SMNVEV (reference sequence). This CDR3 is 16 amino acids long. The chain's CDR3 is CASDSTGTGGGDGYTF. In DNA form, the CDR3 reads TGTGCCAGTGATTCTACCGGGACAGGGGGCGGTGATGGCTACACCTTC.

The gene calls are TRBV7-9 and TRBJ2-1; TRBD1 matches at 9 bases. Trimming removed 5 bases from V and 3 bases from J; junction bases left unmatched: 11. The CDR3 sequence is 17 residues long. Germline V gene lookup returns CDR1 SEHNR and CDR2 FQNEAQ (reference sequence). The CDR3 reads CASSPTPRDRVYNEQFF. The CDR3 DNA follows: TGTGCCAGCAGCCCCACCCCGAGGGACAGGGTCTACAATGAGCAGTTCTTC.

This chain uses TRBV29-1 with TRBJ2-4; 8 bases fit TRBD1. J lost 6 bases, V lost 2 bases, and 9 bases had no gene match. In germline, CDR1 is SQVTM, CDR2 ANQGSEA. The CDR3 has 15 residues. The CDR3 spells CSVEFQGAAGNIQYF. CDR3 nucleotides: TGCAGCGTTGAATTCCAGGGGGCGGCTGGAAACATTCAGTACTTC.

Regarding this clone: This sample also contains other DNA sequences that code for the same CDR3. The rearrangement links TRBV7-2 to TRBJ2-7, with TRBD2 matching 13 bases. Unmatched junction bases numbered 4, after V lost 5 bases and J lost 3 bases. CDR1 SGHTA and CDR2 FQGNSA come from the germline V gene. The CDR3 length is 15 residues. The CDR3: CASSHGTSGDYEQYF. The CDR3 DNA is TGTGCCAGCAGCCATGGGACTAGCGGGGACTACGAGCAGTACTTC.

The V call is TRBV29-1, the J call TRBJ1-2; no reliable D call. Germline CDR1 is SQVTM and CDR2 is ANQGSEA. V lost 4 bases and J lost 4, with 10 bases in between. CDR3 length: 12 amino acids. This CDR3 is CSVVMEVYGYTF. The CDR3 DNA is TGCAGCGTTGTTATGGAAGTCTATGGCTACACCTTC.

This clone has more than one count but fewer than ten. The CDR3 spells CASSQPGFTYEQYF. The CDR3 coding sequence is TGTGCCAGCAGCCAGCCGGGATTCACCTACGAGCAGTACTTC. The chain uses TRBV7-9 and TRBJ2-7; D might be TRBD2 (5 bases). Germline CDR1 reads SEHNR; CDR2 reads FQNEAQ (reference sequence). Trimming cost V 5 bases and J 2 bases, with 13 bases left between them. There are 14 residues in the CDR3.

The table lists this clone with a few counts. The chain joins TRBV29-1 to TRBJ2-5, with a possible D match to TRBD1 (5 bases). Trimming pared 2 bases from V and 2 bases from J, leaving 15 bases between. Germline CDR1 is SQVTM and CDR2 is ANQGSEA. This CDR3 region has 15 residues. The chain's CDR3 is CSVEPHRQLQETQYF. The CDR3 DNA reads TGCAGCGTTGAACCCCATCGACAGTTACAAGAGACCCAGTACTTC.

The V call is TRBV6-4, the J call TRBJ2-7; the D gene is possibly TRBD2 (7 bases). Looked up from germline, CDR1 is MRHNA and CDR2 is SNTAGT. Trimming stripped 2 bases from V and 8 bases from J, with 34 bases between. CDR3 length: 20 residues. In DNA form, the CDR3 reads TGTGCCAGCAGTGACCCGCGGGGGCAGTTCCCTATTCCCACTACGAAACAGCAGTACTTC. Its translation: CASSDPRGQFPIPTTKQQYF.

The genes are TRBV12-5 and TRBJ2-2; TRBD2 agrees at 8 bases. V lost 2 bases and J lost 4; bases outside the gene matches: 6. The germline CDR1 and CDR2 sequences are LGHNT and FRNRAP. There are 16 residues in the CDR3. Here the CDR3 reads CASGLPAGGITGELFF. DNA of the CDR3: TGTGCTAGTGGTTTGCCGGCGGGGGGAATCACCGGGGAGCTGTTTTTT.

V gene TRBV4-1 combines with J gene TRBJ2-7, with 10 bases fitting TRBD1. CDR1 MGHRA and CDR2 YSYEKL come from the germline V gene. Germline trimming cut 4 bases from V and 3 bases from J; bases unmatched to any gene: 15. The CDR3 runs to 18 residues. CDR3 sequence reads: CASSRQRTGTGDNYEQYF. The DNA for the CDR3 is TGCGCCAGCAGCCGACAGAGAACCGGGACAGGGGACAACTACGAGCAGTACTTC.

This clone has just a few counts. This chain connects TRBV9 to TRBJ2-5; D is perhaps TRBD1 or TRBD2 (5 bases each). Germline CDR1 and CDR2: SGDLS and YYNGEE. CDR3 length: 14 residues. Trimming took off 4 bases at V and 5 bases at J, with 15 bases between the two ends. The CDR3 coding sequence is TGTGCCAGCAGCCGGGACGGCAGTAAGGAGACCCAGTACTTC. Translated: CASSRDGSKETQYF.

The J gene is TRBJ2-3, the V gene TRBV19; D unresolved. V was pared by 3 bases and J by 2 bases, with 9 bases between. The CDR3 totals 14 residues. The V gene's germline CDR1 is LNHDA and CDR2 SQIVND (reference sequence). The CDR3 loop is CASSIPADTDTQYF. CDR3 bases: TGTGCCAGTAGTATTCCCGCAGACACAGATACGCAGTATTTT.